The 28 T cell receptor beta chains listed next were all sequenced from one sample in a study of human T cells and chemical hapten exposure. TCRdb ran MiXCR on the RACE reads and lists one entry per CDR3 protein. Here the sample spans a few hundred thousand distinct CDR3 sequences, about 6% being singletons. Noted time point: patch test 2, 6 weeks after DPC sensitization. Specified treatment: therapeutic diphenylcyclopropenone sensitization with weekly scalp DPC. The sequences come from whole blood, collected in connection with sensitization to the hapten diphenylcyclopropenone (DPC). These receptors all come from a woman aged 18-30 years with alopecia areata. Some clones in this sample may be carry-over from other donors' samples.

There are a few counts of this clonotype. The rearrangement links TRBV6-2 or TRBV6-3 to TRBJ2-1; 10 bases agree with TRBD2. CDR1 is MNHEY and CDR2 is SVGEGT in the germline V gene. The CDR3 is 15 residues long. Germline trimming cut 6 bases from V and 1 base from J; bases unmatched to any gene: 3. The CDR3 coding sequence is TGTGCCAGCAGGAAAGCGGGGGGGTCCTACAATGAGCAGTTCTTC. Translating it yields CASRKAGGSYNEQFF.

In this sample, this clonotype turned up many times. The gene calls are TRBV29-1 and TRBJ1-5, with 7 nucleotides matching TRBD1. Germline V gene lookup returns CDR1 SQVTM and CDR2 ANQGSEA. Trimming took 6 bases from V and 0 from J; bases not matched to a gene: 8. The CDR3 extends over 15 amino acids. CDR3 DNA sequence: TGCAGCGTCATCACACAGGGGAATAGCAATCAGCCCCAGCATTTT. The encoded protein is CSVITQGNSNQPQHF.

This clonotype has ten or more counts. This chain links TRBV18 with TRBJ1-2, with D perhaps TRBD1 (6 bases). V shed 6 bases and J shed 3 bases, with 11 bases lying between them. Germline CDR1 KGHSH, CDR2 LQKENI. The CDR3 has 13 amino acids. This CDR3 is CASSFEGDYGYTF. CDR3 DNA sequence: TGTGCCAGCTCCTTCGAGGGGGACTATGGCTACACCTTC.

This clonotype turned up a few times. This chain uses TRBV5-1 with TRBJ1-1, with TRBD1 matching 7 bases. The CDR3 loop spans 14 amino acids. J was trimmed by 8 bases and V by 4 bases; bases with no gene match: 11. Germline loops: CDR1 SGHRS, CDR2 YFSETQ. The DNA for the CDR3 is TGCGCCAGCAGCCCATATGGACAGGCTAAAGAAGCTTTCTTT. Translating gives CASSPYGQAKEAFF.

The J gene is TRBJ2-3, the V gene TRBV12-3 or TRBV12-4, with a weak D call TRBD1 (6 bases). V lost 6 bases to trimming and J lost 5 bases, with 12 bases between them. CDR3 length: 13 amino acids. CDR3 region: CASSLQGLDTQYF. The CDR3 DNA sequence: TGTGCCAGCAGCCTACAGGGTCTAGATACGCAGTATTTT.

The V gene is TRBV10-3, the J gene TRBJ2-7, with D possibly matching TRBD1 (6 bases). The CDR3 contains 16 residues. Germline V gene sequence: CDR1 ENHRY, CDR2 SYGVKD. The V end lost 0 bases, the J end lost 3 bases, and 15 bases lay between the germline ends. CDR3 residues: CAISESKKGVYYEQYF. DNA for the CDR3: TGTGCCATCAGTGAGTCGAAAAAGGGGGTTTACTACGAGCAGTACTTC.

This clonotype has just a few counts. V and J are TRBV5-6 and TRBJ2-3; 10 bases line up with TRBD2. V lost 3 bases to trimming and J lost 4 bases; unmatched junction nucleotides: 8. The CDR3 spans 16 residues. Looked up from germline, CDR1 is SGHDT and CDR2 is YYEEEE. The CDR3 here is CASSSRLAGIPDTQYF. The CDR3 DNA is TGTGCCAGCAGCTCACGACTAGCGGGTATTCCAGATACGCAGTATTTT.

This clonotype was seen many times. The V and J genes are TRBV6-2 or TRBV6-3 and TRBJ2-7, with D unclear. The CDR3 has 12 amino acids. Germline-derived CDR1 and CDR2 are MNHEY and SVGEGT. The V and J ends lost 2 bases and 3 bases respectively, with 5 bases between them. The CDR3: CASSYRGYEQYF. CDR3 nucleotide sequence: TGTGCCAGCAGTTACAGAGGCTACGAGCAGTACTTC.

The chain carries TRBV12-3 or TRBV12-4 and TRBJ2-3, with D uncertain. Trimming took off 1 base at V and 2 bases at J, with 7 bases between the two ends. The CDR3 covers 14 residues. The CDR3 bases are TGTGCCAGCAGTTTAGGGTCCCCCACAGATACGCAGTATTTT. This encodes CASSLGSPTDTQYF.

Many counts were recorded for this clonotype. The gene calls are TRBV6-2 or TRBV6-3 and TRBJ1-6; 7 nucleotides align to TRBD1. CDR3 length: 13 amino acids. Trimming at V came to 6 bases and at J to 10 bases, leaving 6 bases not matched to a gene. The germline gives CDR1 MNHEY, CDR2 SVGEGT. The DNA for the CDR3 is TGTGCCAGCAGCCAAGGGGGCAGCTCACCCCTCCACTTT. Protein: CASSQGGSSPLHF.

The sample holds many counts of this clonotype. The gene calls are TRBV6-5 and TRBJ2-3, with 15 nucleotides matching TRBD2. The CDR3 consists of 17 residues. V shed 4 bases and J 7 bases; nucleotides not matched to a gene: 9. Germline loops: CDR1 MNHEY, CDR2 SVGAGI. The CDR3 loop reads CASSSYGLAGGPYTQYF. The DNA for the CDR3 is TGTGCCAGCAGTTCCTATGGACTAGCGGGGGGGCCCTATACGCAGTATTTT.

V usage is TRBV7-2 and J usage is TRBJ2-5; either TRBD1 or TRBD2 may supply D (7 bases each). Germline lookup yields CDR1 SGHTA and CDR2 FQGNSA. The V and J ends lost 4 bases and 5 bases respectively, with 14 bases between them. The CDR3 has 14 residues. CDR3 sequence (DNA): TGTGCCAGCAGCTATCAGGGGGGGACGGAGACCCAGTACTTC. Protein: CASSYQGGTETQYF.

This clonotype was observed a few times. The V gene is TRBV5-1, the J gene TRBJ2-7; 8 bases are shared with TRBD2. Germline CDR1 is SGHRS and CDR2 is YFSETQ. V lost 4 bases and J lost 1; bases outside the gene matches: 10. The length of the CDR3 is 16 residues. The CDR3: CASSPQAGEGSYEQYF. The CDR3 DNA sequence: TGCGCCAGCAGCCCACAAGCGGGAGAGGGGTCCTACGAGCAGTACTTC.

This clonotype showed up just a few times. The V call is TRBV5-6, the J call TRBJ2-3; 7 bases map to TRBD2. V lost 3 bases and J lost 2; bases outside the gene matches: 12. Germline CDR1 SGHDT, CDR2 YYEEEE. The CDR3 totals 17 residues. The CDR3 region is CASSSPSGGTYTDTQYF. In DNA, the CDR3 is TGTGCCAGCAGCTCCCCCTCCGGGGGGACCTACACAGATACGCAGTATTTT.

This clonotype has a handful of counts. This chain uses TRBV7-9 with TRBJ1-6; 7 nucleotides align to TRBD1. CDR1 is SEHNR, CDR2 FQNEAQ, per germline (reference sequence). J lost 9 bases, V lost 4 bases, and 9 bases had no gene match. The CDR3 loop spans 15 amino acids. CDR3 in DNA: TGTGCCAGCAGCTCGACAGGGAAGGGTACTTCACCCCTCCACTTT. Encoded protein: CASSSTGKGTSPLHF.

V is TRBV7-9 and J is TRBJ1-6, with 7 bases that match TRBD1. The trim removed 4 bases at V and 10 bases at J, leaving 7 bases unmatched. Germline loops: CDR1 SEHNR, CDR2 FQNEAQ (reference sequence). The CDR3 consists of 14 residues. In DNA, the CDR3 is TGTGCCAGCAGCTCCGACAGGGCCAGCTCACCCCTCCACTTT. Protein product: CASSSDRASSPLHF.

This clonotype occurred many times. V is TRBV2 and J is TRBJ1-1, with TRBD1 matching 9 bases. CDR1 is SNHLY, CDR2 FYNNEI, per germline. The V and J ends lost 2 bases and 2 bases, in that order; junction bases with no gene match: 18. The CDR3 has 20 residues. CDR3 in DNA: TGTGCCAGCAGTGAAATGGGGACAGGGAAAGGAACCTGGGCTAACACTGAAGCTTTCTTT. This gives the protein CASSEMGTGKGTWANTEAFF.

This clonotype has only a few counts. This chain connects TRBV12-3 or TRBV12-4 to TRBJ2-7; 8 nucleotides match TRBD2. The CDR3 extends over 14 amino acids. The ends lost 4 bases at V and 3 bases at J; junction bases unmatched: 5. CDR3 in DNA: TGTGCCAGCAGTTCCGGGACTAGTATCTACGAGCAGTACTTC. It codes for CASSSGTSIYEQYF.

The chain couples TRBV7-9 to TRBJ2-3; the D is unclear. The V end lost 1 base, the J end lost 6 bases, and 8 bases lay between the germline ends. Germline loops: CDR1 SEHNR, CDR2 FQNEAQ (reference sequence). The CDR3 totals 13 residues. The CDR3 loop reads CASSLGARDTQYF. CDR3 bases: TGTGCCAGCAGCTTAGGTGCTCGGGATACGCAGTATTTT.

This clonotype has just a few counts. The chain has TRBV4-3 and TRBJ2-3, with D unclear. Trimming left V 1 base short and J 2 bases short, with 13 bases between. Germline CDR1 and CDR2: LGHNA and YSLEER. The CDR3 has 16 amino acids. The CDR3 DNA reads TGCGCCAGCAGCCAAGGTTTAGACCTACTCACAGATACGCAGTATTTT. As protein: CASSQGLDLLTDTQYF.

This clonotype appeared a few times. The V call is TRBV5-1, the J call TRBJ1-1, with D possibly matching TRBD1 (5 bases). The germline gives CDR1 SGHRS, CDR2 YFSETQ. The CDR3 spans 15 residues. The germline V and J ends were trimmed by 1 base and 5 bases, with 15 bases remaining between them. The CDR3: CASSLYYGPGTEAFF. The CDR3, as DNA: TGCGCCAGCAGCTTGTATTACGGTCCAGGGACTGAAGCTTTCTTT.

The chain has TRBV20-1 and TRBJ1-5; no clear D. Trimming stripped 2 bases from V and 1 base from J, with 12 bases between. The CDR3 spans 15 residues. Germline-derived CDR1 and CDR2 are DFQATT and SNEGSKA (reference sequence). This CDR3 reads CSARRPGISNQPQHF. CDR3 DNA: TGCAGTGCTAGACGTCCGGGAATAAGCAATCAGCCCCAGCATTTT.

This clonotype was counted at least ten times. V usage is TRBV4-2 and J usage is TRBJ2-7, with D hard to call. Germline V gene sequence: CDR1 LGHNA, CDR2 YNFKEQ. The V and J ends lost 1 base and 5 bases respectively, with 9 bases between them. The CDR3 runs 13 residues. The CDR3 region is CASSQVPDDEQYF. CDR3 DNA sequence: TGTGCCAGCAGCCAAGTTCCCGACGACGAGCAGTACTTC.

V and J are TRBV4-1 and TRBJ2-7; 7 bases fit TRBD1. CDR1 is MGHRA, CDR2 YSYEKL, per germline. With V trimmed by 1 base and J by 6 bases, 9 bases remained unmatched. The CDR3 has 15 residues. The CDR3 sequence: CASSQVADRPPEQYF. In DNA, the CDR3 is TGCGCCAGCAGCCAAGTTGCGGACAGGCCTCCCGAGCAGTACTTC.

This chain joins TRBV4-1 and TRBJ1-1; TRBD1 matches 12 bases. The CDR3 has 17 residues. CDR1 is MGHRA, CDR2 YSYEKL, per germline. After removal of 4 bases from V and 4 bases from J, the junction contained 10 bases not matched to a gene. The CDR3 loop is CASSPGTGGRRGTEAFF. The CDR3 DNA reads as TGCGCCAGCAGCCCTGGGACAGGGGGCCGGAGAGGCACTGAAGCTTTCTTT.

The chain carries TRBV20-1 and TRBJ1-5; a possible D gene is TRBD1 (6 bases). Trimming stripped 3 bases from V and 1 base from J, with 10 bases between. The CDR3 spans 14 residues. Germline V lookup: CDR1 DFQATT, CDR2 SNEGSKA (reference sequence). CDR3 protein: CSARDSESNQPQHF. The CDR3 bases are TGCAGTGCTAGGGACAGTGAAAGCAATCAGCCCCAGCATTTT.

This clonotype was recorded a few times. The rearrangement uses TRBV5-1 and TRBJ2-7, with 9 bases aligning to TRBD1. From germline, CDR1 is SGHRS and CDR2 YFSETQ. The CDR3 has 14 amino acids. The junction had 4 bases not matched to a gene; V was cut back by 6 bases and J by 0 bases. The CDR3 DNA reads as TGCGCCAGCACAGGGACAGGGAACTCCTACGAGCAGTACTTC. Translation gives CASTGTGNSYEQYF. The full variable domain, its missing parts supplied by reference TRBV5-1 and TRBJ2-7, is KAGVTQTPRYLIKTRGQQVTLSCSPISGHRSVSWYQQTPGQGLQFLFEYFSETQRNKGNFPGRFSGRQFSNSRSEMNVSTLELGDSALYLCASTGTGNSYEQYFGPGTRLTVT.

This clonotype was seen a few times. CDR3 region: CASMSSQGGKNIQYF. The CDR3 coding sequence is TGTGCCAGCATGAGTAGCCAGGGCGGCAAAAACATTCAGTACTTC. The chain carries TRBV6-2 or TRBV6-3 and TRBJ2-4; perhaps TRBD1 as D (5 bases). The CDR3 is 15 amino acids. Per the germline V gene, CDR1 is MNHEY and CDR2 is SVGEGT. V lost 7 bases and J lost 3, with 16 bases in between.